This T cell receptor beta chain was found in a study of a mutant IDH1 vaccine in newly diagnosed glioma. About the research overall: Treated patients were around 60% male, roughly 40% female, mean age approximately 42 years. Patients got radiotherapy, temozolomide, or both beforehand, and most got both.

Time point given: baseline, week 1 (first vaccination visit). Treatment in this sample: pre-vaccination baseline after standard-of-care therapy. New WHO grade 3 or 4 astrocytomas that were IDH1-mutant and ATRX-lost occurred in the donors. The ends were cut back, 5 bases at V and 3 bases at J, with 14 bases in the middle. The germline V gene encodes CDR1 SQVTM and CDR2 ANQGSEA. The CDR3 length is 14 residues. Using immunoSEQ multiplex PCR, the repertoire was profiled, and TCRdb retains in-frame clones only, with some absent. The sample includes more than 20,000 clones, 70% to 90% seen only once; the top ten take 5% to 6%.

The starting material was PBMCs, obtained from a glioma patient treated with radiotherapy, temozolomide or both. The source of this sequence is a man between 35 and 55 years old with glioma. The J gene is TRBJ2-1, the V gene TRBV29-1; D tentatively fits TRBD1 or TRBD2 (6 bases each). The CDR3 reads CSVLRGVGYNEQFF. CDR3 nucleotide sequence: TGCAGCGTTCTAAGGGGGGTCGGCTACAATGAGCAGTTCTTC.